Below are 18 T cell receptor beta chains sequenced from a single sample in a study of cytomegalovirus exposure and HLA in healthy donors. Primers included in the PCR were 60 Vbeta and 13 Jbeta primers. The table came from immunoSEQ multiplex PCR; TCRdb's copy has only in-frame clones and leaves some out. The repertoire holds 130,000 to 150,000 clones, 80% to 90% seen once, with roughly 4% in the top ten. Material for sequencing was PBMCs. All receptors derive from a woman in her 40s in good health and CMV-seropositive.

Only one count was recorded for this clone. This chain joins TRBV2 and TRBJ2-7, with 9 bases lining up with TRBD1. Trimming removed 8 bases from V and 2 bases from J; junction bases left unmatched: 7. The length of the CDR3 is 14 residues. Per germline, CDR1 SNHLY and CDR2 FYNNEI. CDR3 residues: CASLDGTGTYEQYF. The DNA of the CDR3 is TGTGCCAGCCTAGATGGGACAGGGACCTACGAGCAGTACTTC.

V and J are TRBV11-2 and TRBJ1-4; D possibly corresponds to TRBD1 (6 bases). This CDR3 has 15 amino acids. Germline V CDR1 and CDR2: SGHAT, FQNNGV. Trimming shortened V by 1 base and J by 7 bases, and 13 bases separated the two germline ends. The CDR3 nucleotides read TGTGCCAGCAGCTTAGGGTCCAGGGGACCTGAAAAACTGTTTTTT. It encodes CASSLGSRGPEKLFF.

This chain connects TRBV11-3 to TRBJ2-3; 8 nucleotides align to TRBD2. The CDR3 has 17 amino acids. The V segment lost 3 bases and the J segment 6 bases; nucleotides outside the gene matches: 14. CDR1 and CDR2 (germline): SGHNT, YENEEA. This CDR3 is CASSLVGGGKFNDTQYF. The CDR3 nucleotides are TGTGCCAGCAGCTTGGTCGGGGGGGGCAAGTTTAACGATACGCAGTATTTT.

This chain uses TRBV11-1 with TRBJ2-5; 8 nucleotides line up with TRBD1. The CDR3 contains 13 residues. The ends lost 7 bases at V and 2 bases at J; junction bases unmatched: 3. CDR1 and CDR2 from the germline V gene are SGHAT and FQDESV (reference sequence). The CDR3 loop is CASNNRGQETQYF. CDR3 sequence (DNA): TGTGCCAGCAACAACAGGGGGCAAGAGACCCAGTACTTC.

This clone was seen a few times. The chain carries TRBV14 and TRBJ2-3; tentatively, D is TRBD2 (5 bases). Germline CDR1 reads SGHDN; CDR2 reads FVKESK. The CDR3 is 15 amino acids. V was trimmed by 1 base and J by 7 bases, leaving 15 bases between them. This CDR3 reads CASSQVAGALNTQYF. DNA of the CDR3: TGTGCCAGCAGCCAAGTGGCGGGTGCACTCAATACGCAGTATTTT.

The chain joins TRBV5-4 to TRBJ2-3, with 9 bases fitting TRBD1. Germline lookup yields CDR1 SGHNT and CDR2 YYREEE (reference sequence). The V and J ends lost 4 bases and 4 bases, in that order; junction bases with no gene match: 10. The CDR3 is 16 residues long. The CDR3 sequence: CASSHPGQGGSDTQYF. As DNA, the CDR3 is TGTGCCAGCAGCCACCCGGGACAGGGTGGGTCAGATACGCAGTATTTT.

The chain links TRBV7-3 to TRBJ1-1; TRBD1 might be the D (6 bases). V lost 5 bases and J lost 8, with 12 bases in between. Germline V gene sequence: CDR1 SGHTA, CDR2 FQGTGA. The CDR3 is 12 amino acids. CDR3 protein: CASSLPGTEAFF. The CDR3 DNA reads TGTGCCAGCAGCCTCCCCGGGACAGAAGCTTTCTTT.

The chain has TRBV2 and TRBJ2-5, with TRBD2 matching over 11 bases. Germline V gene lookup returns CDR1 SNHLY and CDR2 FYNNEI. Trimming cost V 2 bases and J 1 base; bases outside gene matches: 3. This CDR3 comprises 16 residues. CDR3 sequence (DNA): TGTGCCAGCAGTGAAACTAGCGGGAGAACCCAAGAGACCCAGTACTTC. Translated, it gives CASSETSGRTQETQYF.

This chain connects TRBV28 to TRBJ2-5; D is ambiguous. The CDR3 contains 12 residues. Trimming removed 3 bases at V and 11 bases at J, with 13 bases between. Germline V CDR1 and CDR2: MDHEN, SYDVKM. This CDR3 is CASSFLSLEQYF. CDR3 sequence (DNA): TGTGCCAGCAGTTTTTTATCGTTGGAGCAGTACTTC.

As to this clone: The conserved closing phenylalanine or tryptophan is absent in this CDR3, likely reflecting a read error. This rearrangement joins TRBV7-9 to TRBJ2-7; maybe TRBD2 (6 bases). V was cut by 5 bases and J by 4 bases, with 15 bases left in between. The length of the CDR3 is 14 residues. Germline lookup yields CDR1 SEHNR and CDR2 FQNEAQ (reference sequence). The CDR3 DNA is TGTGCCAGCAGCCCTCGGGTCGGGAGTTACGAGCAGTACCTC. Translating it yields CASSPRVGSYEQYL.

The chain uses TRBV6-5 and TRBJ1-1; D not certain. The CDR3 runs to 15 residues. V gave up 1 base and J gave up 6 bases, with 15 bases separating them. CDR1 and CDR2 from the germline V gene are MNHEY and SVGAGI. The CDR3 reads CASSYWVGRGSEAFF. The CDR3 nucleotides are TGTGCCAGCAGTTACTGGGTCGGCCGGGGTTCTGAAGCTTTCTTT.

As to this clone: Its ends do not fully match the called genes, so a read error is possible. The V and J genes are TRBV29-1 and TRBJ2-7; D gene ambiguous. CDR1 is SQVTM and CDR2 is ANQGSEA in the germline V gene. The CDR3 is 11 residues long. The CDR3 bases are TGCAGCGTTGAAGCCTACAGCAATCTGCACTTC. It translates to CSVEAYSNLHF.

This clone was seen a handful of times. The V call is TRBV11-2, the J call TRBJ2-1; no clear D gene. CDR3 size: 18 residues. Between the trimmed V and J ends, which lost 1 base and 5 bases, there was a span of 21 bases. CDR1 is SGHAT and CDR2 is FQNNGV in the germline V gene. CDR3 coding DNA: TGTGCCAGCAGCTTAGTTGATCTCTTAGCCGCCCAGCACAATGAGCAGTTCTTC. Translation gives CASSLVDLLAAQHNEQFF. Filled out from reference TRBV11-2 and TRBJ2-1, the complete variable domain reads EAGVAQSPRYKIIEKRQSVAFWCNPISGHATLYWYQQILGQGPKLLIQFQNNGVVDDSQLPKDRFSAERLKGVDSTLKIQPAKLEDSAVYLCASSLVDLLAAQHNEQFFGPGTRLTVL.

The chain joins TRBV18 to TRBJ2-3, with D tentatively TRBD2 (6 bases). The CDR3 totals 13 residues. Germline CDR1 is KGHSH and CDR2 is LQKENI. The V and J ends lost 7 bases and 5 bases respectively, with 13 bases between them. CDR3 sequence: CASFTSMGDTQYF. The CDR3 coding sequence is TGTGCCAGCTTTACTAGCATGGGAGATACGCAGTATTTT.

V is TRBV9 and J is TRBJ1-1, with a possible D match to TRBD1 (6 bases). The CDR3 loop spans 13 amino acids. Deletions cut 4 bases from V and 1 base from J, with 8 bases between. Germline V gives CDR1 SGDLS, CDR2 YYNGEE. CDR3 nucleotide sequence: TGTGCCAGCAGCCAGGGGACGAACACTGAAGCTTTCTTT. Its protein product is CASSQGTNTEAFF.

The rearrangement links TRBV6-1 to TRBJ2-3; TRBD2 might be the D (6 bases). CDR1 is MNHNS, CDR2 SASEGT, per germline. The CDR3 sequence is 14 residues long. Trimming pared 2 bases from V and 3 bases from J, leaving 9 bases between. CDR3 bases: TGTGCCAGCAGTGAAATGACTAGTACAGATACGCAGTATTTT. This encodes CASSEMTSTDTQYF.

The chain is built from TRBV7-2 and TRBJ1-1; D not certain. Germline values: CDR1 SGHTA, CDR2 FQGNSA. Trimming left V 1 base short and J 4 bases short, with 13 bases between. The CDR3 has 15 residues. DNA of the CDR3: TGTGCCAGCAGCTTAGTGGAGGGAAGTGGCACTGAAGCTTTCTTT. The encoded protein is CASSLVEGSGTEAFF. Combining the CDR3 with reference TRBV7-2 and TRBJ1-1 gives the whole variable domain GAGVSQSPSNKVTEKGKDVELRCDPISGHTALYWYRQSLGQGLEFLIYFQGNSAPDKSGLPSDRFSAERTGGSVSTLTIQRTQQEDSAVYLCASSLVEGSGTEAFFGQGTRLTVV.

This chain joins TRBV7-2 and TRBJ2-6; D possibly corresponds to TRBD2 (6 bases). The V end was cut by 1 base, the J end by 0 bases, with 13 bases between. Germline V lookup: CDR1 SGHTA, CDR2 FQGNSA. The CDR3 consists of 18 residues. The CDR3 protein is CASSLDGGLISGANVLTF. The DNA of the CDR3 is TGTGCCAGCAGCTTAGACGGGGGTTTGATCTCTGGGGCCAACGTCCTGACTTTC.